A selection of T cell receptor beta chains follows, all from one sample in a study of molecular identifiers for immune sequencing clone quantification. One entry per CDR3 protein, called by TCRdb with MiXCR from the PCR reads. The data hold over 600,000 distinct CDR3 sequences, with 15% to 20% observed a single time. The material sequenced was naive CD8+ T cells from blood, with Jurkat cell RNA spiked in. The receptors here all came from a human donor in good health. Some libraries in this study had Jurkat cell RNA spiked in. CDR3s include the opening cysteine and the closing phenylalanine or tryptophan. A D gene is named only where the DNA matches it firmly. Expanded clones are given a class, and other clones once, few, many or no size at all.

D,J,size,V,DNA,CDR3
.,TRBJ2-7,many,TRBV4-1,TGTGCCAGCTCTCTCGAGGGGACTGGGGGGTATGAACAGTACTTC,CASSLEGTGGYEQYF
TRBD1,TRBJ2-7,many,TRBV6-2/TRBV6-3,TGTGCCAGCAGTTACCAGGGGGCCCAAACCATCTTC,CASSYQGAQTIF
.,TRBJ1-4,many,TRBV6-6,TGTGCCAGCAGTGCCAGCGCGGTTGTGGCTAATGAAAAACTGTTTTTT,CASSASAVVANEKLFF
.,TRBJ1-5,few,TRBV6-2/TRBV6-3,TGTGCCAGCAGTTCTGGGATGACGGTGGATCAGCCCCAGCATTTT,CASSSGMTVDQPQHF
TRBD2,TRBJ2-7,few,TRBV24-1,TGTGCCACCAGTTTCAGCGGGAACGCCGAGCAGTACTTC,CATSFSGNAEQYF
.,TRBJ2-3,many,TRBV12-3/TRBV12-4,TGTGCCGACGGGGGGCAGGTAGATACGCAGTATTTT,CADGGQVDTQYF
TRBD1,TRBJ2-5,.,TRBV3-1,TGTGCCAGCAGCCAGGATCACTGGGGACAGAACCAAGAGATCCAGTACTTC,CASSQDHWGQNQEIQYF
.,TRBJ1-5,many,TRBV12-3/TRBV12-4,TGTGCCAGCAGTAGACAGACCTTTAGCAATCAGCCCCAGCATTTT,CASSRQTFSNQPQHF
TRBD1,TRBJ2-2,.,TRBV11-3,TGTGCCAGCAGCCCATACGACAGGGGTAACACCGGGGAGCTGTTTTTT,CASSPYDRGNTGELFF
.,TRBJ2-7,many,TRBV6-2/TRBV6-3,TGTGCCAGCAGTACCCGATCCGCACCCTACGAGCAGTACTTC,CASSTRSAPYEQYF